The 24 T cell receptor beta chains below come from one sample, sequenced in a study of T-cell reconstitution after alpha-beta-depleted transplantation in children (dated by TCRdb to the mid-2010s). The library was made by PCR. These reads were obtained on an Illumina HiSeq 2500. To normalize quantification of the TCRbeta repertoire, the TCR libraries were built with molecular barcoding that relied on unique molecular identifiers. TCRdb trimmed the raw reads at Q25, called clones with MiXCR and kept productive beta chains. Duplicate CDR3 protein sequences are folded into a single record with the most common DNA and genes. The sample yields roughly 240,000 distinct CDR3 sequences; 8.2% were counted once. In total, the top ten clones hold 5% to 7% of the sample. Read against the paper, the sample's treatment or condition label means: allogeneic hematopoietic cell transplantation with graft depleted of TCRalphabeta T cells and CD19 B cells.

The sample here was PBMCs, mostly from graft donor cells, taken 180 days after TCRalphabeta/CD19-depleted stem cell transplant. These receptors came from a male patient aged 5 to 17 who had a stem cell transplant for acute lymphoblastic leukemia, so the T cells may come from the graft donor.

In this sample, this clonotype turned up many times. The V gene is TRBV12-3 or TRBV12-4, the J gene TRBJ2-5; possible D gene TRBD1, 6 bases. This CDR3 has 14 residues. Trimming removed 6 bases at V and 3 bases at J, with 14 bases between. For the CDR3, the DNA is TGTGCCAGCAGCCCTGGGGCAGGGGAAGAGACCCAGTACTTC. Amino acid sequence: CASSPGAGEETQYF.

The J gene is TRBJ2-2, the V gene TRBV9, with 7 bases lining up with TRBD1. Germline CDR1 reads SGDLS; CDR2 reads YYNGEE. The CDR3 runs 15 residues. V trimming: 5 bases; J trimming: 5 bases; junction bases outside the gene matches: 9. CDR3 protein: CASSDRVGDTGELFF. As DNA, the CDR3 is TGTGCCAGCAGTGACAGGGTGGGGGATACCGGGGAGCTGTTTTTT.

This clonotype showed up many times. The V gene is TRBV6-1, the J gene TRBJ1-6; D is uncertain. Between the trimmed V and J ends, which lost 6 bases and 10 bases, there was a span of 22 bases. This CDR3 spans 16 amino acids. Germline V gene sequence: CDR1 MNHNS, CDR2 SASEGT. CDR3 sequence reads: CASRPWTAIHPSPLHF. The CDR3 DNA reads TGTGCCAGCAGACCTTGGACGGCCATTCACCCCTCACCCCTCCACTTT.

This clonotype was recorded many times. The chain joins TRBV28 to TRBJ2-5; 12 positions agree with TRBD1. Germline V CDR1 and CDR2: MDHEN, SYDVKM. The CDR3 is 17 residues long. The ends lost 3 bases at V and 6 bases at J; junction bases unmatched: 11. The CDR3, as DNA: TGTGCCAGCAGTTTGGGGACAGGGGGCGCGTTGGGACAGACCCAGTACTTC. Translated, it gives CASSLGTGGALGQTQYF.

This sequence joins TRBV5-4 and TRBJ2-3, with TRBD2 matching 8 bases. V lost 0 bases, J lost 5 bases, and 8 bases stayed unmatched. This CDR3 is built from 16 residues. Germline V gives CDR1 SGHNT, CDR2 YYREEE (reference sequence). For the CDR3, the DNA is TGTGCCAGCAGCTTGGGGTCTCGAGCGGGAGAAGATACGCAGTATTTT. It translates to CASSLGSRAGEDTQYF.

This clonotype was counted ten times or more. The CDR3 spells CASSPGDRVLSGANVLTF. The CDR3 region has the DNA TGTGCCAGCAGTCCCGGGGACAGGGTGCTCTCTGGGGCCAACGTCCTGACTTTC. The chain is built from TRBV28 and TRBJ2-6; TRBD1 agrees at 9 bases. Germline assignment: CDR1 MDHEN and CDR2 SYDVKM. CDR3 length equals 18 residues. V lost 5 bases, J lost 0 bases, and 8 bases stayed unmatched.

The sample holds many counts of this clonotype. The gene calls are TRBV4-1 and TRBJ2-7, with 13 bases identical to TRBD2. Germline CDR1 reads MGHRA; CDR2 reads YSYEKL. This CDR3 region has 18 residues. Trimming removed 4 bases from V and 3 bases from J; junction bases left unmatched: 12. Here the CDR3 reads CASSPRTSGRNSFYEQYF. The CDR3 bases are TGCGCCAGCAGCCCTCGGACTAGCGGGAGAAATTCTTTCTACGAGCAGTACTTC.

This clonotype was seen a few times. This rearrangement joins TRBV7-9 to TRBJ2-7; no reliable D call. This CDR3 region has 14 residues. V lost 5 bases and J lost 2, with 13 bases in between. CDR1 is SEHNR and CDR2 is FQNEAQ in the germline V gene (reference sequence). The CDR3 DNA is TGTGCCAGCAGCCCCGGACCTGGCACCTACGAGCAGTACTTC. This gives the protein CASSPGPGTYEQYF.

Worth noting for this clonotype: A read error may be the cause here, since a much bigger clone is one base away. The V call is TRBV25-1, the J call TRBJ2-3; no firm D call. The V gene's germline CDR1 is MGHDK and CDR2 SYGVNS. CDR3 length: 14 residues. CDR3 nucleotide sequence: TGTGCAACCCAACGCGGTGGAGGCACAGATACGCAGTATTTT. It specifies CATQRGGGTDTQYF.

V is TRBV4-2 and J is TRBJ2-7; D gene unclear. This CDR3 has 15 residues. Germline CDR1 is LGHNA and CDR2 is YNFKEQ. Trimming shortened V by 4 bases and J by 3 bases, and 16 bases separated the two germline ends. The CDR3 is CASSPGLPRGYEQYF. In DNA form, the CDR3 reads TGTGCCAGCAGCCCCGGGCTCCCCCGAGGCTACGAGCAGTACTTC.

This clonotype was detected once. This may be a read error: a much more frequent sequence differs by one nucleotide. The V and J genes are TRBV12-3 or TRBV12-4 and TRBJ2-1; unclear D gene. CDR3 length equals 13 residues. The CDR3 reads CASGLTALNEQFF. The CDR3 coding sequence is TGTGCCAGCGGTTTAACAGCCTTAAATGAGCAGTTCTTC.

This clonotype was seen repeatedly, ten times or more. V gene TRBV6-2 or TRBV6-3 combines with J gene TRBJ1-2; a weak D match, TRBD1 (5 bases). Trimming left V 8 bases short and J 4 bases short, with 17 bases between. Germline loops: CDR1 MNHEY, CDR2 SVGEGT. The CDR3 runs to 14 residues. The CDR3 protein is CASLRAGSGYGYTF. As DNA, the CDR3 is TGTGCCAGCCTGAGGGCAGGGTCTGGCTATGGCTACACCTTC.

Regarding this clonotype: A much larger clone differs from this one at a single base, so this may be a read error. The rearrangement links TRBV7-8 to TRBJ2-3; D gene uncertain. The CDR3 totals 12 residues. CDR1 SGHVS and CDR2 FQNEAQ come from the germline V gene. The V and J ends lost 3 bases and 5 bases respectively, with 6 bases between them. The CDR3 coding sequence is TGTGCCAGCAGCTTTTGGGTAGATACGCAGTATTTT. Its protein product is CASSFWVDTQYF.

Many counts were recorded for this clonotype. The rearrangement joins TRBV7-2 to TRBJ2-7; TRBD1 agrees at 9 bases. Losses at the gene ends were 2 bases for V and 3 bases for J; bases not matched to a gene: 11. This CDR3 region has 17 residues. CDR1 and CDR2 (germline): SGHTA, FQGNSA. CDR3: CASSLQGGTGRNYEQYF. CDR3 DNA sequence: TGTGCCAGCAGCTTACAGGGTGGGACAGGGAGAAACTACGAGCAGTACTTC.

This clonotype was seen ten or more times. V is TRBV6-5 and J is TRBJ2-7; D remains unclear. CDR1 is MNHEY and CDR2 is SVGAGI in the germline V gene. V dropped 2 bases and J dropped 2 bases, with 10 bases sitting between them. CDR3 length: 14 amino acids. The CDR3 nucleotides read TGTGCCAGCAGTTACGAGGTTGGTACCTACGAGCAGTACTTC. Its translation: CASSYEVGTYEQYF.

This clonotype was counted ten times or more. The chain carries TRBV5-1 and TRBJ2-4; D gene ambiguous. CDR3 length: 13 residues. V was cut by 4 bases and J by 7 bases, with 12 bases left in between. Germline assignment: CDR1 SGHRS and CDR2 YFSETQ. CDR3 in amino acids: CASSPYLGNIQYF. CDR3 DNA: TGCGCCAGCAGCCCCTACCTGGGGAACATTCAGTACTTC.

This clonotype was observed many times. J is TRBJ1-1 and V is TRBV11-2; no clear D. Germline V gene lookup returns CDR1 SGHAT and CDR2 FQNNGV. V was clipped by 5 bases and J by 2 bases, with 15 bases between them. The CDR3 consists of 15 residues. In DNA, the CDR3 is TGTGCCAGCAGCCCTGGGGTAGTCCTCAACACTGAAGCTTTCTTT. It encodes CASSPGVVLNTEAFF.

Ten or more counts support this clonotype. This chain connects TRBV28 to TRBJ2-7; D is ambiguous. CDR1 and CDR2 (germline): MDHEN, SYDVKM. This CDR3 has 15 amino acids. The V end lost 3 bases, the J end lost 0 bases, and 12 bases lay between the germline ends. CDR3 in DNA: TGTGCCAGCAGTTTTCTGGGCGCGAGCTCCTACGAGCAGTACTTC. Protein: CASSFLGASSYEQYF.

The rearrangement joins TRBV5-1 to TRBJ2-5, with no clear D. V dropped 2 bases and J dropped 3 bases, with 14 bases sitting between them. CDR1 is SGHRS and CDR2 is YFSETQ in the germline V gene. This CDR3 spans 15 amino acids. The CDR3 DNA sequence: TGCGCCAGCAGCTTCGGCGGACGGGTCGAAGAGACCCAGTACTTC. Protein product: CASSFGGRVEETQYF.

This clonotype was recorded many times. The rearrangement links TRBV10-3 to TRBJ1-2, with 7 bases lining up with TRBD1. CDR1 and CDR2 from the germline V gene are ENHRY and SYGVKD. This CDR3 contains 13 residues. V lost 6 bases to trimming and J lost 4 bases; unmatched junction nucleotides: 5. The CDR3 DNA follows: TGTGCCATCAGCCCCGACAGGGTCTATGGCTACACCTTC. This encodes CAISPDRVYGYTF.

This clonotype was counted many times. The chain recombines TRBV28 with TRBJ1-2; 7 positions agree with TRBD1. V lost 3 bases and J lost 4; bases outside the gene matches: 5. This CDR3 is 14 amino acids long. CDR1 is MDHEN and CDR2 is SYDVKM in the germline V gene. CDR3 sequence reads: CASSFLDRSYGYTF. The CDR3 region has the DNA TGTGCCAGCAGTTTCCTGGACAGGAGCTATGGCTACACCTTC.

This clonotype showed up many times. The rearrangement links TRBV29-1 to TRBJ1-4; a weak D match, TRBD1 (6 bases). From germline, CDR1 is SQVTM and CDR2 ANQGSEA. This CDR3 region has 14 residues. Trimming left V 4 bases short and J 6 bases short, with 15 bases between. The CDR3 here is CSVALRGADEKLFF. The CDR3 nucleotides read TGCAGCGTTGCCCTTCGGGGGGCGGATGAAAAACTGTTTTTT.

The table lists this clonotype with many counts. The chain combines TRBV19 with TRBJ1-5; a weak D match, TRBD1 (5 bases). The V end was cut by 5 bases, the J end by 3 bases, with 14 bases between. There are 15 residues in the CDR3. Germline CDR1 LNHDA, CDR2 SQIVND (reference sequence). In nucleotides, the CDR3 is TGTGCCAGTAGTCCAAGGAGGGGCCACAATCAGCCCCAGCATTTT. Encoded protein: CASSPRRGHNQPQHF. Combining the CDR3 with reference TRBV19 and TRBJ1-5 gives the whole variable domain DGGITQSPKYLFRKEGQNVTLSCEQNLNHDAMYWYRQDPGQGLRLIYYSQIVNDFQKGDIAEGYSVSREKKESFPLTVTSAQKNPTAFYLCASSPRRGHNQPQHFGDGTRLSIL.

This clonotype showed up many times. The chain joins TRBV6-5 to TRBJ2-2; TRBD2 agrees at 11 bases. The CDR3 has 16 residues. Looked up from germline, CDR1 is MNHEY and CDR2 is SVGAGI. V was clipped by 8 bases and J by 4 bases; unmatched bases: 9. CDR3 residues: CASLLGLAEATGELFF. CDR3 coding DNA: TGTGCCAGCCTCCTGGGACTAGCGGAGGCCACCGGGGAGCTGTTTTTT.